This TCR beta chain was sequenced for a study of T cell responses to AZD1222 COVID-19 vaccine. Overall study findings and caveats: Baseline seropositives among AZD1222 recipients totaled only 5 to 7. Reportedly, close to half of spike-specific TCRs are directed against unmutated variant regions.

This clone has just a few counts. What it binds is unknown. Trimming pared 4 bases from V and 5 bases from J, leaving 14 bases between. CDR1 is MGHRA and CDR2 is YSYEKL in the germline V gene. The CDR3 spans 14 residues. Assay used: immunoSEQ multiplex PCR; TCRdb lists only in-frame clones, some missing. This repertoire shows some 170,000 clones, around 89% found once; its top ten account for 4% to 4.5%. The rearrangement joins TRBV4-1 to TRBJ1-1; D not certain. The TCR comes from an adult who received the MenACWY meningococcal vaccine as a control. Specimen: peripheral blood, collected 28 days after the second dose of the MenACWY control vaccine. DNA for the CDR3: TGCGCCAGCAGCCTGATGGGAGGTAGAACTGAAGCTTTCTTT. Translated, it gives CASSLMGGRTEAFF.